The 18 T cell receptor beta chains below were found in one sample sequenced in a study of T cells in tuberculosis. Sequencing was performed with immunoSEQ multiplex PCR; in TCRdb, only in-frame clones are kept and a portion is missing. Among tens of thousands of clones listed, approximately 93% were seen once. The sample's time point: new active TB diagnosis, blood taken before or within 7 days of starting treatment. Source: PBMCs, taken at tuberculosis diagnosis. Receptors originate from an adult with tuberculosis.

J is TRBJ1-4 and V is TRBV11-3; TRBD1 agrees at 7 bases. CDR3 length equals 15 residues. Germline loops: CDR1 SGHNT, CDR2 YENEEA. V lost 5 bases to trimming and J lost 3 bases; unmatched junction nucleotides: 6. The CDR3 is CASSAQGPANEKLFF. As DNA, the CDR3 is TGTGCCAGCAGCGCACAGGGGCCGGCTAATGAAAAACTGTTTTTT.

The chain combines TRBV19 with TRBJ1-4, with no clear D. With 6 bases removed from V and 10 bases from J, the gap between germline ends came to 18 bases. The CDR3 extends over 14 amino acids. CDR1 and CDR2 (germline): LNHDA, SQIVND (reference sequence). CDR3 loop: CASSPGSPRGKLFF. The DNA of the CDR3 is TGTGCCAGTAGCCCAGGTAGTCCTCGGGGAAAACTGTTTTTT.

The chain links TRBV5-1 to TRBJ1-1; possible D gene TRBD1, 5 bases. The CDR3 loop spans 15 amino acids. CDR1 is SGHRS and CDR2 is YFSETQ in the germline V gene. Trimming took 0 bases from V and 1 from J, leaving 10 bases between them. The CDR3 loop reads CASSLAGRGNTEAFF. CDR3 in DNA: TGCGCCAGCAGCTTGGCGGGGAGGGGGAACACTGAAGCTTTCTTT.

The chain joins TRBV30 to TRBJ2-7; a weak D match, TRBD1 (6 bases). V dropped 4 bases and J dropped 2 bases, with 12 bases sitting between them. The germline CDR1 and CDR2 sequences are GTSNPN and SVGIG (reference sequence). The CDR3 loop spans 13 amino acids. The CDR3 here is CAWTGAQTYEQYF. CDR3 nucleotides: TGTGCCTGGACAGGGGCCCAAACCTACGAGCAGTACTTC.

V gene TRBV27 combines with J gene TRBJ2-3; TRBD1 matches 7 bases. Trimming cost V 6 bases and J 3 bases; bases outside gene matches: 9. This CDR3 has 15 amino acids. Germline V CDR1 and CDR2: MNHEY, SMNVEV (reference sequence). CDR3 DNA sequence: TGTGCCAGCAGCCAGACAGGGTTCCTGACAGATACGCAGTATTTT. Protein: CASSQTGFLTDTQYF.

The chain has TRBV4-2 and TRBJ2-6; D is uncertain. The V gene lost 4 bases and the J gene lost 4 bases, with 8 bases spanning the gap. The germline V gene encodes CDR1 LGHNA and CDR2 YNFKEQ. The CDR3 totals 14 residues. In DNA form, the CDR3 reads TGTGCCAGCAGCCTTGGCCTGGGGGCCAACGTCCTGACTTTC. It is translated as CASSLGLGANVLTF.

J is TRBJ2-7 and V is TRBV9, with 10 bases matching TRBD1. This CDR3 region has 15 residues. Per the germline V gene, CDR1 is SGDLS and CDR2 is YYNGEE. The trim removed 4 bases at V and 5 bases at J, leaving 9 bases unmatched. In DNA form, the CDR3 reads TGTGCCAGCAGCTTCCGGGGACAGGGGAAAGACGAGCAGTACTTC. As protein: CASSFRGQGKDEQYF.

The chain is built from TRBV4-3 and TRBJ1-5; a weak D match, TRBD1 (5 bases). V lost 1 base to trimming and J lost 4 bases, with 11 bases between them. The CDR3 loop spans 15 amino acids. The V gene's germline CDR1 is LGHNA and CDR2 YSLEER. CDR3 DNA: TGCGCCAGCAGCCAAGTATGGGGGGTGAATCAGCCCCAGCATTTT. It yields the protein CASSQVWGVNQPQHF.

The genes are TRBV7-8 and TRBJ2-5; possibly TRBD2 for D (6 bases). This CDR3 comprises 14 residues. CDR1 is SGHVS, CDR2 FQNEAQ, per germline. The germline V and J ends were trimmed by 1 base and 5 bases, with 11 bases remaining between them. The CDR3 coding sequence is TGTGCCAGCAGCTTAGGAGGAGGGATCGAGACCCAGTACTTC. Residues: CASSLGGGIETQYF.

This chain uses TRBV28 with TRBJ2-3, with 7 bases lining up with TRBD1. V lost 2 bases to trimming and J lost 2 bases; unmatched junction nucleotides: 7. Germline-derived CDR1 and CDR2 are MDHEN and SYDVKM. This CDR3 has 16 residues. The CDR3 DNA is TGTGCCAGCAGTTTACCGACAGGGTTTCACACAGATACGCAGTATTTT. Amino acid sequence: CASSLPTGFHTDTQYF.

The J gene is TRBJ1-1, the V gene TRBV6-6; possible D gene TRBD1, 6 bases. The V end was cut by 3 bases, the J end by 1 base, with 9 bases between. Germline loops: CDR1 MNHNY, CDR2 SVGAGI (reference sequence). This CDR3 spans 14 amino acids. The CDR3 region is CASSYTGTNTEAFF. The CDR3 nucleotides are TGTGCCAGCAGTTATACAGGGACGAACACTGAAGCTTTCTTT.

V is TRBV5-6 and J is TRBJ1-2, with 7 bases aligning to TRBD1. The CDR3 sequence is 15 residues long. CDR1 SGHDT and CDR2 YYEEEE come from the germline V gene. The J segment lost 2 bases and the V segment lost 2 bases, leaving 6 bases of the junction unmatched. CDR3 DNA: TGTGCCAGCAGCTTAGACAGGGAATGGAACTATGGCTACACCTTC. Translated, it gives CASSLDREWNYGYTF.

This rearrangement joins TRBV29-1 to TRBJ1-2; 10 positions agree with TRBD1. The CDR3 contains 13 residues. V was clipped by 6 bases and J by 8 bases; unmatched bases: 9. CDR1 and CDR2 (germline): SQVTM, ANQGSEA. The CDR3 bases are TGCAGCGTCTCCGGGACAGGGGCCGCCGGCTACACCTTC. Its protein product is CSVSGTGAAGYTF.

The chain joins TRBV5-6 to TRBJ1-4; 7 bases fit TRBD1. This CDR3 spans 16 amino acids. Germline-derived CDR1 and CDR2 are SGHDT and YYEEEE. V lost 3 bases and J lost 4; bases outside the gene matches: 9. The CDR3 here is CASSSPRQGSNEKLFF. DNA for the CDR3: TGTGCCAGCAGCTCCCCCCGACAGGGAAGTAATGAAAAACTGTTTTTT.

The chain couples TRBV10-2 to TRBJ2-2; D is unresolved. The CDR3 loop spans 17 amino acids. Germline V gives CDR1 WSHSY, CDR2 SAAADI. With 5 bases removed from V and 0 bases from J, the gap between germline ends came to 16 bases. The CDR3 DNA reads TGCGCCAGCAGTCAACCCCGTTCTGAGCCGAACACCGGGGAGCTGTTTTTT. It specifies CASSQPRSEPNTGELFF.

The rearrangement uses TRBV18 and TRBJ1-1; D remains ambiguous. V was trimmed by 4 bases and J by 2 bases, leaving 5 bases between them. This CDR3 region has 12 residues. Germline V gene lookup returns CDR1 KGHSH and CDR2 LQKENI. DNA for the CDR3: TGTGCCAGCTCACTCCAAAACACTGAAGCTTTCTTT. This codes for CASSLQNTEAFF.

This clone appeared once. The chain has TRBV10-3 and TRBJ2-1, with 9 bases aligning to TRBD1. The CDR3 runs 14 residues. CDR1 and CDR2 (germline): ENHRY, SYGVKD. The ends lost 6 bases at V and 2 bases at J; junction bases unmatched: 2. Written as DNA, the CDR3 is TGTGCCATCAGCACAGGGGGCGCCTACAATGAGCAGTTCTTC. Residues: CAISTGGAYNEQFF.

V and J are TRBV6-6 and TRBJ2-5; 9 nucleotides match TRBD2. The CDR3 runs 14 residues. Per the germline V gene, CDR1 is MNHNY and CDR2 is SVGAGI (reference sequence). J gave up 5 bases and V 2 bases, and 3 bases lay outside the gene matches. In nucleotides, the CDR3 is TGTGCCAGCAGTTACGGGACTAGCATGGAGACCCAGTACTTC. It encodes CASSYGTSMETQYF.